The 18 T cell receptor beta chains below were found in one sample sequenced in a study of cytomegalovirus exposure and HLA in healthy donors. Vbeta (60) and Jbeta (13) primers were used in the PCR. Produced via immunoSEQ multiplex PCR; TCRdb's table is partial and in-frame only. This sample yields about 240,000 clones, of which approximately 78% are seen a single time; about 0.45% belongs to the top ten. The material sequenced was PBMCs. These receptor sequences come from a boy between 10 and 17 years old in good health and CMV-seronegative.

V gene TRBV25-1 combines with J gene TRBJ2-7, with D unresolved. The germline V gene has CDR1 MGHDK and CDR2 SYGVNS. The V end was cut by 10 bases, the J end by 7 bases, with 20 bases between. The length of the CDR3 is 13 residues. CDR3 sequence reads: CATTSGLLGEQYF. The CDR3 DNA reads as TGTGCCACCACCTCGGGTCTTCTCGGAGAGCAGTACTTC.

This chain connects TRBV10-1 to TRBJ1-2; D possibly corresponds to TRBD1 (6 bases). The CDR3 contains 15 residues. Germline assignment: CDR1 WNHNN and CDR2 SYGVQD (reference sequence). V was cut by 3 bases and J by 4 bases, with 15 bases left in between. For the CDR3, the DNA is TGCGCCAGCAGTGAATTCTTGGACAGCCCCTATGGCTACACCTTC. Its translation is CASSEFLDSPYGYTF.

This clone appeared a single time. The gene calls are TRBV2 and TRBJ2-7; TRBD1 agrees at 11 bases. With 4 bases clipped from V and 0 bases from J, the junction kept 5 bases outside the gene matches. CDR3 size: 16 residues. Germline V gives CDR1 SNHLY, CDR2 FYNNEI. This chain's CDR3 is CASSVDRGLLSYEQYF. CDR3 sequence (DNA): TGTGCCAGCAGTGTGGACAGGGGGCTCCTCTCCTACGAGCAGTACTTC.

The chain links TRBV19 to TRBJ2-7, with 10 bases that match TRBD1. Germline-derived CDR1 and CDR2 are LNHDA and SQIVND (reference sequence). V lost 7 bases to trimming and J lost 2 bases; unmatched junction nucleotides: 5. This CDR3 region has 14 residues. The CDR3 DNA reads TGTGCCAGTACGGGGACAGGGGTTCCCTACGAGCAGTACTTC. Protein product: CASTGTGVPYEQYF.

The chain links TRBV10-3 to TRBJ1-1; 11 bases are shared with TRBD1. With V trimmed by 9 bases and J by 5 bases, 2 bases remained unmatched. Germline V CDR1 and CDR2: ENHRY, SYGVKD. CDR3 length equals 12 residues. This CDR3 is CAMRDRGTEAFF. The DNA of the CDR3 is TGTGCCATGCGGGACAGGGGGACTGAAGCTTTCTTT.

This clone appeared a single time. The CDR3 loop is CASSLLGGAVNIQYF. The CDR3 nucleotides are TGTGCCAGCAGTTTATTAGGCGGGGCGGTAAACATTCAGTACTTC. The chain carries TRBV27 and TRBJ2-4; the D gene is possibly TRBD2 (6 bases). The CDR3 contains 15 residues. Trimming removed 1 base from V and 6 bases from J, with 13 bases in between. Germline values: CDR1 MNHEY, CDR2 SMNVEV (reference sequence).

The rearrangement uses TRBV30 and TRBJ2-7, with TRBD2 identical over 13 bases. The germline CDR1 and CDR2 sequences are GTSNPN and SVGIG (reference sequence). CDR3 length equals 16 residues. V dropped 3 bases and J dropped 6; count of bases not matched to a gene: 11. In DNA form, the CDR3 reads TGTGCCTGGAGCTCGGGACTAGCGGGACCGTGGGGCGAGCAGTACTTC. Translated, it gives CAWSSGLAGPWGEQYF.

The V call is TRBV5-1, the J call TRBJ1-1, with 10 bases fitting TRBD1. CDR3 size: 18 residues. The ends lost 4 bases at V and 3 bases at J; junction bases unmatched: 15. Germline assignment: CDR1 SGHRS and CDR2 YFSETQ. DNA of the CDR3: TGCGCCAGCAGCGTGGGACAGGGGTATGCTAGTAGGGACACTGAAGCTTTCTTT. Its protein is CASSVGQGYASRDTEAFF.

V gene TRBV6-6 combines with J gene TRBJ1-5; D not certain. The V gene lost 2 bases and the J gene lost 5 bases, with 13 bases spanning the gap. The CDR3 has 15 amino acids. Germline lookup yields CDR1 MNHNY and CDR2 SVGAGI (reference sequence). The CDR3 loop reads CASSYVSRPDQPQHF. The CDR3 DNA reads TGTGCCAGCAGTTACGTGTCGCGCCCCGATCAGCCCCAGCATTTT.

The sample holds a few counts of this clone. V is TRBV11-2 and J is TRBJ2-2, with TRBD2 matching 16 bases. CDR3 length: 19 residues. J gave up 0 bases and V 5 bases, and 6 bases lay outside the gene matches. Germline lookup yields CDR1 SGHAT and CDR2 FQNNGV. CDR3 protein: CASSKEGLAGGPNTGELFF. The CDR3 nucleotides are TGTGCCAGCAGCAAAGAGGGACTAGCGGGGGGGCCGAACACCGGGGAGCTGTTTTTT.

The J gene is TRBJ2-5, the V gene TRBV7-6, with 10 bases that match TRBD1. CDR1 is SGHVS and CDR2 is FNYEAQ in the germline V gene. V was clipped by 4 bases and J by 5 bases; unmatched bases: 7. The CDR3 length is 15 residues. CDR3 DNA sequence: TGTGCCAGCAGCTCGCCGGGACAGGGGATGGAGACCCAGTACTTC. This encodes CASSSPGQGMETQYF.

J is TRBJ1-1 and V is TRBV12-5; D is unclear. V shed 6 bases and J shed 3 bases, with 5 bases lying between them. This CDR3 is built from 11 residues. The V gene's germline CDR1 is LGHNT and CDR2 FRNRAP. The CDR3 loop reads CASGQDTEAFF. In nucleotides, the CDR3 is TGTGCTAGTGGGCAGGACACTGAAGCTTTCTTT.

The J gene is TRBJ1-1, the V gene TRBV7-2; D unresolved. V was trimmed by 5 bases and J by 7 bases, leaving 14 bases between them. Germline CDR1 and CDR2: SGHTA and FQGNSA. There are 13 residues in the CDR3. Written as DNA, the CDR3 is TGTGCCAGCAGCCGGACCCCGGGAGGTGAAGCTTTCTTT. Translating it yields CASSRTPGGEAFF.

The V and J genes are TRBV29-1 and TRBJ2-5; TRBD2 matches 8 bases. Germline-derived CDR1 and CDR2 are SQVTM and ANQGSEA. The CDR3 totals 13 residues. Trimming cost V 7 bases and J 4 bases; bases outside gene matches: 8. CDR3 loop: CSERSGRAETQYF. The CDR3 DNA reads as TGCAGCGAGCGGTCCGGGAGGGCAGAGACCCAGTACTTC.

The genes are TRBV11-2 and TRBJ2-1; D is ambiguous. This CDR3 has 14 residues. V was shortened by 0 bases and J by 6 bases, with 9 bases between the two germline ends. Germline assignment: CDR1 SGHAT and CDR2 FQNNGV. The DNA for the CDR3 is TGTGCCAGCAGCTTAGATCTAGGAAGCAATGAGCAGTTCTTC. Protein sequence: CASSLDLGSNEQFF.

The table lists this clone with a few counts. The CDR3 sequence is CSARASYGYTF. Written as DNA, the CDR3 is TGCAGTGCTAGAGCCAGCTATGGCTACACCTTC. The chain recombines TRBV20-1 with TRBJ1-2; D gene unclear. V was shortened by 1 base and J by 4 bases, with 4 bases between the two germline ends. This CDR3 is 11 amino acids long. Germline V gene data show CDR1 as DFQATT and CDR2 as SNEGSKA (reference sequence).

As concerns this clone: Other DNA variants within this sample encode the same CDR3. The rearrangement uses TRBV29-1 and TRBJ1-2; D unresolved. Germline V gene lookup returns CDR1 SQVTM and CDR2 ANQGSEA. CDR3 length equals 15 residues. The V end lost 0 bases, the J end lost 2 bases, and 13 bases lay between the germline ends. The CDR3 nucleotides read TGCAGCGTTGAAGATCCTCATACAACCAACTATGGCTACACCTTC. Its translation: CSVEDPHTTNYGYTF. The full variable domain, rest sourced from reference TRBV29-1 and TRBJ1-2, is SAVISQKPSRDICQRGTSLTIQCQVDSQVTMMFWYRQQPGQSLTLIATANQGSEATYESGFVIDKFPISRPNLTFSTLTVSNMSPEDSSIYLCSVEDPHTTNYGYTFGSGTRLTVV.

This clone has just a few counts. The CDR3 is CASSGTSRPDTQYF. The CDR3 DNA follows: TGTGCCAGCAGTGGGACAAGTCGTCCAGATACGCAGTATTTT. V is TRBV6-1 and J is TRBJ2-3; weak D call: TRBD1 (5 bases). Trimming took 4 bases from V and 4 from J, leaving 12 bases between them. This CDR3 contains 14 residues. Germline CDR1 and CDR2: MNHNS and SASEGT.